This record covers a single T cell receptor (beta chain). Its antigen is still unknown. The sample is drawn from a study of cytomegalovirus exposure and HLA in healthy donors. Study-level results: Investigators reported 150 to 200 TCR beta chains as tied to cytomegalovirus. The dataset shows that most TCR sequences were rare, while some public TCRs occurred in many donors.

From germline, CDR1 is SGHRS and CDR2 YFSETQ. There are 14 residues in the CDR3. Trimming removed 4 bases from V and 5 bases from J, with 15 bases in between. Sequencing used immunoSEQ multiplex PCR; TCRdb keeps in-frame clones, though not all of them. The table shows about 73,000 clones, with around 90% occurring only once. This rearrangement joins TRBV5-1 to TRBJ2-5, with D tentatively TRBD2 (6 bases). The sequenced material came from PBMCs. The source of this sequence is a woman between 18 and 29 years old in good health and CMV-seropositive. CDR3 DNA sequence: TGCGCCAGCAGCCCCTCACGTCGGGAGGAGACCCAGTACTTC. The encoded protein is CASSPSRREETQYF.